These T cell receptor beta chains were read from a single sample in a study of T cell responses to AZD1222 COVID-19 vaccine. Generated by immunoSEQ multiplex PCR, the TCRdb table keeps only in-frame clones and is missing some. The repertoire holds 100,000 to 140,000 clones, with 92% as singletons. The source was peripheral blood, collected 28 days after the second AZD1222 dose. The receptors shown here come from an adult who received the AZD1222 COVID-19 vaccine. The CDR3 runs from the conserved cysteine through the conserved F or W. Clone size appears in some rows only: once, few, many, or a class for an expanded clone.

abundance: NA; v_gene: TRBV3-1/TRBV3-2; j_gene: TRBJ2-7; CDR3aa: CASSSFGTYEQYF
abundance: NA; v_gene: TRBV2; j_gene: TRBJ1-6; CDR3aa: CASSGYKLYNSPLHF
abundance: NA; v_gene: TRBV5-1; j_gene: TRBJ2-1; CDR3aa: CASSSGLAGVDEQFF
abundance: NA; v_gene: TRBV18; j_gene: TRBJ1-1; CDR3aa: CASSPGEPRIEAFF
abundance: NA; v_gene: TRBV5-6; j_gene: TRBJ2-2; CDR3aa: CASSLVQGATGELFF
abundance: NA; v_gene: TRBV19; j_gene: TRBJ1-3; CDR3aa: CASSPFESGNTIYF
abundance: NA; v_gene: TRBV30; j_gene: TRBJ1-5; CDR3aa: CAWSTGDSNQPQHF
abundance: NA; v_gene: TRBV7-9; j_gene: TRBJ2-7; CDR3aa: CASSLGFQGQGADEQYF
abundance: NA; v_gene: TRBV7-6; j_gene: TRBJ1-3; CDR3aa: CASSSAGGSGNTIYF
abundance: once; v_gene: TRBV4-1; j_gene: TRBJ1-2; CDR3aa: CASSQGTRGGDGYTF
abundance: NA; v_gene: TRBV19; j_gene: TRBJ2-7; CDR3aa: CASSMTSGPSYEQYF
abundance: NA; v_gene: TRBV4-1; j_gene: TRBJ2-7; CDR3aa: CASSQEFRWNYEQYF
abundance: NA; v_gene: TRBV14; j_gene: TRBJ1-1; CDR3aa: CASSQGGYTEAFF
abundance: NA; v_gene: TRBV5-1; j_gene: TRBJ1-2; CDR3aa: CASSLESWRGRGYTF
abundance: NA; v_gene: TRBV6-4; j_gene: TRBJ1-2; CDR3aa: CASSAGGTFSGYTF
abundance: NA; v_gene: TRBV5-6; j_gene: TRBJ1-6; CDR3aa: CASSTRTSGSPLHF
abundance: NA; v_gene: TRBV30; j_gene: TRBJ2-7; CDR3aa: CAWSGLAGSEQYF
abundance: NA; v_gene: TRBV5-1; j_gene: TRBJ2-5; CDR3aa: CASSLTGGGETQYF
abundance: NA; v_gene: TRBV9; j_gene: TRBJ2-5; CDR3aa: CASSVAPGTTYQETQYF
abundance: once; v_gene: TRBV19; j_gene: TRBJ1-5; CDR3aa: CASSIVEGQPQHF
abundance: NA; v_gene: TRBV27; j_gene: TRBJ1-1; CDR3aa: CASSLQGMNTEAFF
abundance: NA; v_gene: TRBV5-5; j_gene: TRBJ2-7; CDR3aa: CASSSNIYEQYF
abundance: NA; v_gene: TRBV9; j_gene: TRBJ1-4; CDR3aa: CASSVGTQRGEKLFF
abundance: NA; v_gene: TRBV7-2; j_gene: TRBJ2-3; CDR3aa: CASSTDSYTDTQYF
abundance: NA; v_gene: TRBV18; j_gene: TRBJ2-4; CDR3aa: CASSPIDKNIQYF
abundance: NA; v_gene: TRBV5-1; j_gene: TRBJ1-3; CDR3aa: CASSFSSGNTIYF
abundance: NA; v_gene: TRBV2; j_gene: TRBJ1-5; CDR3aa: CASSGTTGLSNQPQHF
abundance: once; v_gene: TRBV9; j_gene: TRBJ2-2; CDR3aa: CASSHGTGDYVWWAGELFF
abundance: NA; v_gene: TRBV6-5; j_gene: TRBJ1-1; CDR3aa: CASSYSAENTEAFF
abundance: NA; v_gene: TRBV7-8; j_gene: TRBJ2-3; CDR3aa: CASSSRTGRDTQYF
abundance: NA; v_gene: TRBV5-4; j_gene: TRBJ2-7; CDR3aa: CASTPETNSYEQYF
abundance: NA; v_gene: TRBV4-2; j_gene: TRBJ2-1; CDR3aa: CASSPTHSRQGRYNEQFF
abundance: NA; v_gene: TRBV7-3; j_gene: TRBJ2-7; CDR3aa: CASSPGLAGAGEQYF
abundance: NA; v_gene: TRBV7-6; j_gene: TRBJ1-3; CDR3aa: CASSLVSRVRGNTIYF
abundance: NA; v_gene: TRBV7-2; j_gene: TRBJ1-3; CDR3aa: CASSSGPLTGNTIYF
abundance: few; v_gene: TRBV27; j_gene: TRBJ2-7; CDR3aa: CASSLGTGGPYEQYF
abundance: NA; v_gene: TRBV28; j_gene: TRBJ1-5; CDR3aa: CASSPPAVAPQHF
abundance: once; v_gene: TRBV7-2; j_gene: TRBJ1-5; CDR3aa: CASSYQGAQPQHF
abundance: NA; v_gene: TRBV28; j_gene: TRBJ2-1; CDR3aa: CASSSSGTGREQFF
abundance: NA; v_gene: TRBV5-1; j_gene: TRBJ1-1; CDR3aa: CASSLRTGGLNTEAFF
abundance: NA; v_gene: TRBV7-9; j_gene: TRBJ2-3; CDR3aa: CASSKLAASTDTQYF
abundance: once; v_gene: TRBV9; j_gene: TRBJ2-7; CDR3aa: CASSVDGSYEQYF
abundance: NA; v_gene: TRBV2; j_gene: TRBJ1-1; CDR3aa: CASSEDVGSNTEAFF
abundance: NA; v_gene: TRBV19; j_gene: TRBJ1-4; CDR3aa: CASSLRTGGEKLFF
abundance: NA; v_gene: TRBV19; j_gene: TRBJ1-1; CDR3aa: CASLGLGDTEAFF
abundance: NA; v_gene: TRBV9; j_gene: TRBJ2-1; CDR3aa: CASSVAPLAYNEQFF
abundance: NA; v_gene: TRBV3-1/TRBV3-2; j_gene: TRBJ1-4; CDR3aa: CASSQGQVRSNEKLFF
abundance: NA; v_gene: TRBV7-3; j_gene: TRBJ2-2; CDR3aa: CASSRTSSVPRVPGELFF
abundance: NA; v_gene: TRBV6-2/TRBV6-3; j_gene: TRBJ2-6; CDR3aa: CASSFTGVGANVLTF
abundance: NA; v_gene: TRBV29-1; j_gene: TRBJ1-2; CDR3aa: CSATDRYGYTF
abundance: NA; v_gene: TRBV4-2; j_gene: TRBJ1-1; CDR3aa: CASSQYRSLGNMNTEAFF
abundance: NA; v_gene: TRBV5-6; j_gene: TRBJ2-1; CDR3aa: CASSSGLGTYNEQFF
abundance: NA; v_gene: TRBV6-2/TRBV6-3; j_gene: TRBJ2-1; CDR3aa: CASSWDRTGAYNEQFF
abundance: NA; v_gene: TRBV19; j_gene: TRBJ2-7; CDR3aa: CASSKIWGSVWEQYF
abundance: NA; v_gene: TRBV28; j_gene: TRBJ1-2; CDR3aa: CASSLGQLDGYTF
abundance: NA; v_gene: TRBV6-5; j_gene: TRBJ2-3; CDR3aa: CASRMEGTQYF
abundance: NA; v_gene: TRBV5-1; j_gene: TRBJ2-1; CDR3aa: CASSLGGQSYNEQFF